This TCR beta chain was identified during a study of T cell responses to AZD1222 COVID-19 vaccine. Using immunoSEQ multiplex PCR, the repertoire was profiled, and TCRdb retains in-frame clones only, with some absent. There are about 120,000 clones in the sample; just under 95% occur only once, and over 2.5% lies in the top ten. The receptor comes from an adult in good health. The sample here was peripheral blood, taken on day 0 of AZD1222 vaccination.

CDR3 amino acids: CASSLARDTFYGYTF. CDR3 coding DNA: TGTGCCAGCAGCTTGGCCCGGGACACCTTCTATGGCTACACCTTC. The chain has TRBV5-6 and TRBJ1-2, with D possibly TRBD1 on 6 matching bases. Germline V gene lookup returns CDR1 SGHDT and CDR2 YYEEEE. Deletions cut 0 bases from V and 4 bases from J, with 13 bases between. This CDR3 has 15 amino acids.